Each of the 27 T cell receptor beta chains below was sequenced from the same sample in a study of blood T cell repertoires in COVID-19. TCRdb keeps only in-frame clones here, not all; method: immunoSEQ multiplex PCR. The table lists roughly 250,000 clones, roughly 84% of them singletons. The material sequenced was peripheral blood. Receptors were obtained from a person aged 65 to 85 with COVID-19, enrolled during active disease.

This chain uses TRBV28 with TRBJ1-4; D possibly corresponds to TRBD1 (6 bases). In germline, CDR1 is MDHEN, CDR2 SYDVKM. The CDR3 spans 15 residues. The V end lost 6 bases, the J end lost 8 bases, and 19 bases lay between the germline ends. The CDR3 spells CASSSRQERVEKLFF. The CDR3 DNA reads as TGTGCCAGCAGCTCCCGACAGGAGAGAGTAGAAAAACTGTTTTTT.

V gene TRBV18 combines with J gene TRBJ2-3; D not certain. Germline CDR1 KGHSH, CDR2 LQKENI. The V gene lost 0 bases and the J gene lost 6 bases, with 7 bases spanning the gap. The CDR3 has 13 residues. The DNA for the CDR3 is TGTGCCAGCTCACCACCCTCCGTGGATACGCAGTATTTT. Protein sequence: CASSPPSVDTQYF.

The DNA of the CDR3 is TGCGCCAGCAGCCAAGAAGGGAGTGCTAGCAATCAGCCCCAGCATTTT. This codes for CASSQEGSASNQPQHF. V is TRBV4-1 and J is TRBJ1-5; D not certain. The CDR3 has 16 residues. CDR1 MGHRA and CDR2 YSYEKL come from the germline V gene. Deletions cut 0 bases from V and 0 bases from J, with 9 bases between.

The rearrangement uses TRBV19 and TRBJ1-1; 7 bases fit TRBD1. Germline CDR1 reads LNHDA; CDR2 reads SQIVND (reference sequence). This CDR3 comprises 14 residues. J was trimmed by 1 base and V by 6 bases; bases with no gene match: 5. The CDR3 coding sequence is TGTGCCAGTAGCGTGGGACAGAAGAACACTGAAGCTTTCTTT. Translating gives CASSVGQKNTEAFF.

The DNA of the CDR3 is TGTGCCAGCAGCACAGACAATCCTGAAAAACTGTTTTTT. This sequence encodes CASSTDNPEKLFF. The chain recombines TRBV12-3 or TRBV12-4 with TRBJ1-4; D is unclear. The CDR3 is 13 amino acids. V gave up 6 bases and J gave up 7 bases, with 12 bases separating them.

This clone was seen a handful of times. The V gene is TRBV19, the J gene TRBJ2-3; 9 nucleotides line up with TRBD2. The CDR3 covers 14 residues. Trimming took 10 bases from V and 0 from J; bases not matched to a gene: 5. Germline CDR1 reads LNHDA; CDR2 reads SQIVND (reference sequence). The CDR3 DNA follows: TGTGCCACCGCGCGGGGGGGGAGCACAGATACGCAGTATTTT. This encodes CATARGGSTDTQYF.

The V call is TRBV11-2, the J call TRBJ2-5; 9 nucleotides agree with TRBD1. Germline V gene lookup returns CDR1 SGHAT and CDR2 FQNNGV. This CDR3 spans 14 amino acids. V shed 5 bases, J shed 5 bases, and the junction held 6 bases outside the gene matches. Written as DNA, the CDR3 is TGTGCCAGCAGCCCCGGACAGGGGTGGGAGACCCAGTACTTC. Translation gives CASSPGQGWETQYF.

The rearrangement uses TRBV5-1 and TRBJ1-4; no firm D call. The germline gives CDR1 SGHRS, CDR2 YFSETQ. The V end lost 1 base, the J end lost 10 bases, and 14 bases lay between the germline ends. This CDR3 has 14 amino acids. The CDR3 loop is CASSLTSLEGKLFF. As DNA, the CDR3 is TGCGCCAGCAGCTTGACATCCCTAGAAGGAAAACTGTTTTTT.

As DNA, the CDR3 is TGTGCCAGCAGCCTATGGACAGACGGCGATTCTGGGGTGGGACTGTTTTTT. This translates into CASSLWTDGDSGVGLFF. The rearrangement links TRBV3-1 (or the pseudogene TRBV3-2) to TRBJ1-4; D is possibly TRBD1 (6 bases). V was shortened by 4 bases and J by 13 bases, with 28 bases between the two germline ends. The CDR3 has 17 amino acids. CDR1 and CDR2 from the germline V gene are LGHDT and YNNKEL (reference sequence).

This chain uses TRBV7-6 with TRBJ2-2, with a weak D call TRBD1 (6 bases). The V gene's germline CDR1 is SGHVS and CDR2 FNYEAQ. V was clipped by 6 bases and J by 1 base, with 24 bases between them. This CDR3 is built from 19 residues. CDR3 sequence (DNA): TGTGCCAGCAGTCGGACGCACGCAACAGGGAAATGGAACACCGGGGAGCTGTTTTTT. Translation gives CASSRTHATGKWNTGELFF.

This clone was seen only once. Written as DNA, the CDR3 is TGTGCCAGCAGCTTAGTCTCCGGACAGGGGCCAGCTAGCGGGAGTGGGTATGAGACCCAGTACTTC. It specifies CASSLVSGQGPASGSGYETQYF. The rearrangement links TRBV7-6 to TRBJ2-5; D might be TRBD2 (10 bases). The CDR3 runs to 22 residues. The V gene's germline CDR1 is SGHVS and CDR2 FNYEAQ. V lost 1 base and J 5 bases, leaving 35 bases between the germline ends.

This rearrangement joins TRBV11-2 to TRBJ2-5, with a possible D match to TRBD2 (5 bases). The V end was cut by 2 bases, the J end by 5 bases, with 12 bases between. This CDR3 has 14 amino acids. CDR1 and CDR2 from the germline V gene are SGHAT and FQNNGV. The CDR3 sequence: CASSLFGPGETQYF. Written as DNA, the CDR3 is TGTGCCAGCAGCTTATTTGGACCGGGGGAGACCCAGTACTTC.

The rearrangement joins TRBV5-5 to TRBJ2-1; 10 bases map to TRBD1. The CDR3 loop spans 17 amino acids. Germline loops: CDR1 SGHKS, CDR2 YYEKEE (reference sequence). The ends lost 4 bases at V and 6 bases at J; junction bases unmatched: 13. The CDR3 region has the DNA TGTGCCAGCAGCCCCTATAGAGCATGGGACAGGGGCAATGAGCAGTTCTTC. It specifies CASSPYRAWDRGNEQFF.

The genes are TRBV18 and TRBJ2-5, with 10 nucleotides matching TRBD2. CDR3 size: 15 residues. The germline gives CDR1 KGHSH, CDR2 LQKENI. Trimming took 6 bases from V and 5 from J; bases not matched to a gene: 9. CDR3 nucleotide sequence: TGTGCCAGCTCGCAACTAGCGGGACGGGGGGAGACCCAGTACTTC. Its translation: CASSQLAGRGETQYF.

This clone is a singleton in its sample. The chain uses TRBV4-3 and TRBJ2-1; 7 positions agree with TRBD1. This CDR3 has 17 amino acids. V shed 0 bases, J shed 5 bases, and the junction held 10 bases outside the gene matches. In germline, CDR1 is LGHNA, CDR2 YSLEER. The CDR3 loop reads CASSQDSRTGRNNEQFF. The CDR3 DNA reads as TGCGCCAGCAGCCAAGATTCCCGGACAGGCCGGAACAATGAGCAGTTCTTC.

This clone was seen a few times. The rearrangement uses TRBV6-6 and TRBJ2-7; D is perhaps TRBD2 (5 bases). V lost 10 bases, J lost 5 bases, and 18 bases lay in between. The germline V gene has CDR1 MNHNY and CDR2 SVGAGI (reference sequence). The CDR3 loop spans 13 amino acids. DNA for the CDR3: TGTGCCATCCGACCGAGGGAGTCCCACGAGCAGTACTTC. It translates to CAIRPRESHEQYF.

A note on this clone: Other DNA sequences from this sample encode an identical CDR3 as well. This sequence joins TRBV7-3 and TRBJ2-1; D possibly corresponds to TRBD1 (6 bases). Trimming took off 3 bases at V and 4 bases at J, with 13 bases between the two ends. This CDR3 has 15 amino acids. Germline CDR1 and CDR2: SGHTA and FQGTGA. The chain's CDR3 is CASSLARGSYNEQFF. In nucleotides, the CDR3 is TGTGCCAGCAGCTTGGCCAGGGGTTCTTACAATGAGCAGTTCTTC.

This sequence joins TRBV7-2 and TRBJ1-1; 7 nucleotides agree with TRBD1. This CDR3 is built from 16 residues. CDR1 and CDR2 from the germline V gene are SGHTA and FQGNSA. V lost 3 bases to trimming and J lost 0 bases; unmatched junction nucleotides: 7. The CDR3 sequence: CASSFFSGTVNTEAFF. The CDR3 coding sequence is TGTGCCAGCAGCTTTTTCTCCGGGACAGTGAACACTGAAGCTTTCTTT.

V usage is TRBV10-3 and J usage is TRBJ2-7; possibly TRBD2 for D (7 bases). Germline assignment: CDR1 ENHRY and CDR2 SYGVKD. Trimming pared 5 bases from V and 6 bases from J, leaving 17 bases between. This CDR3 region has 14 residues. The CDR3 sequence is CAISSAGAPSEQYF. CDR3 nucleotides: TGTGCCATCAGTTCCGCGGGGGCCCCGTCCGAGCAGTACTTC.

Here the CDR3 reads CASSLDRRGELFF. The CDR3, as DNA: TGTGCCAGCAGCTTAGACAGGCGCGGGGAGCTGTTTTTT. The chain has TRBV7-8 and TRBJ2-2; possibly TRBD1 for D (5 bases). Germline loops: CDR1 SGHVS, CDR2 FQNEAQ. Trimming cost V 1 base and J 7 bases, with 7 bases left between them. This CDR3 contains 13 residues.

The chain uses TRBV7-2 and TRBJ2-3, with a tentative D call TRBD2 (5 bases). The CDR3 length is 15 residues. Germline V gene lookup returns CDR1 SGHTA and CDR2 FQGNSA. The V end was cut by 0 bases, the J end by 0 bases, with 7 bases between. The CDR3 coding sequence is TGTGCCAGCAGCTTAGCGGGAGATAGCACAGATACGCAGTATTTT. Protein sequence: CASSLAGDSTDTQYF.

This chain links TRBV7-2 with TRBJ2-3; 7 bases agree with TRBD1. This CDR3 spans 14 amino acids. Germline V gene data show CDR1 as SGHTA and CDR2 as FQGNSA. Unmatched junction bases numbered 6, after V lost 2 bases and J lost 7 bases. For the CDR3, the DNA is TGTGCCAGCAGCTTAAAGGGACAGAGGAATACGCAGTATTTT. Translation gives CASSLKGQRNTQYF.

The chain is built from TRBV9 and TRBJ2-1; tentatively, D is TRBD1 (6 bases). With 4 bases removed from V and 6 bases from J, the gap between germline ends came to 17 bases. This CDR3 region has 15 residues. Germline values: CDR1 SGDLS, CDR2 YYNGEE. The CDR3 region is CASSLGGVFGNEQFF. The CDR3 DNA follows: TGTGCCAGCAGCCTAGGGGGAGTCTTTGGCAATGAGCAGTTCTTC. The whole variable domain, remainder taken from reference TRBV9 and TRBJ2-1, is DSGVTQTPKHLITATGQRVTLRCSPRSGDLSVYWYQQSLDQGLQFLIQYYNGEERAKGNILERFSAQQFPDLHSELNLSSLELGDSALYFCASSLGGVFGNEQFFGPGTRLTVL.

This clone appeared a single time. The CDR3 reads CASSIGGGAYEQYF. Here the CDR3 DNA reads TGTGCCAGTAGTATAGGCGGAGGGGCCTACGAGCAGTACTTC. The chain combines TRBV19 with TRBJ2-7; the D gene is possibly TRBD2 (6 bases). The CDR3 runs to 14 residues. Germline CDR1 is LNHDA and CDR2 is SQIVND (reference sequence). Between the trimmed V and J ends, which lost 1 base and 2 bases, there was a span of 9 bases.

This chain uses TRBV5-4 with TRBJ1-2; 11 nucleotides align to TRBD1. From germline, CDR1 is SGHNT and CDR2 YYREEE (reference sequence). With 4 bases clipped from V and 0 bases from J, the junction kept 8 bases outside the gene matches. This CDR3 has 17 residues. This chain's CDR3 is CASSARTGGAANYGYTF. The CDR3 DNA reads TGTGCCAGCAGCGCCAGGACAGGGGGCGCAGCTAACTATGGCTACACCTTC.

V and J are TRBV2 and TRBJ1-6; a possible D gene is TRBD1 (6 bases). The CDR3 is 15 amino acids. The V end lost 5 bases, the J end lost 8 bases, and 16 bases lay between the germline ends. CDR1 SNHLY and CDR2 FYNNEI come from the germline V gene. The CDR3 sequence: CASSLGAGADSPLHF. CDR3 nucleotide sequence: TGTGCCAGCAGTCTAGGAGCAGGGGCGGATTCACCCCTCCACTTT.

This chain connects TRBV11-2 to TRBJ2-3, with D perhaps matching TRBD1 (6 bases). The CDR3 contains 17 residues. V was shortened by 0 bases and J by 4 bases, with 17 bases between the two germline ends. Per the germline V gene, CDR1 is SGHAT and CDR2 is FQNNGV. The CDR3 bases are TGTGCCAGCAGCTTAGATTTCACGGGATCAGGGGCAGATACGCAGTATTTT. Translating gives CASSLDFTGSGADTQYF.